These T cell receptor beta chains were read from a single sample in a study of blood T cell repertoires in COVID-19. Sequenced by immunoSEQ multiplex PCR; TCRdb stores in-frame clones only, minus some. The sample holds about 130,000 clones, approximately 80% seen once. Sequencing was carried out using peripheral blood. The receptors stem from a man between 65 and 80 years old with acute or convalescent COVID-19. Each CDR3 is given with its conserved first and last residue. A D gene is named only where the DNA matches it firmly. Clone size is shown for a subset of rows, as once, few, many or a class of expanded clone.

-	TRBJ2-2	TRBV18	-	CASSGLTNTGELFF	TGTGCCAGCTCTGGCCTTACGAACACCGGGGAGCTGTTTTTT
TRBD2	TRBJ2-2	TRBV3-1/TRBV3-2	-	CASSLLLAATGELFF	TGTGCCAGCAGCCTACTACTAGCGGCAACCGGGGAGCTGTTTTTT
-	TRBJ2-4	TRBV6-6	-	CASSREASGLAKNIQYF	TGTGCCAGCAGTCGGGAAGCCAGCGGACTCGCCAAAAACATTCAGTACTTC
TRBD1	TRBJ1-6	TRBV7-9	-	CASSLGQDNSPLRF	TGTGCCAGCAGCTTGGGACAGGATAATTCACCCCTCCGCTTT
-	TRBJ1-4	TRBV18	-	CASSLPLGGTNEKLFF	TGTGCCAGCTCACTACCATTGGGGGGAACTAATGAAAAACTGTTTTTT
-	TRBJ1-6	TRBV28	-	CASSFRTLGNSPLHF	TGTGCCAGCAGTTTCCGGACACTGGGGAATTCACCCCTCCACTTT
-	TRBJ1-1	TRBV3-1/TRBV3-2	-	CASSQGGTRNTEAFF	TGTGCCAGCAGCCAAGGAGGGACAAGGAACACTGAAGCTTTCTTT
-	TRBJ1-3	TRBV4-2	-	CASSQEGAVRNTIYF	TGTGCCAGCAGCCAAGAAGGGGCAGTGAGAAACACCATATATTTT
TRBD2	TRBJ2-1	TRBV2	-	CASSEADRRLAGNNEQFF	TGTGCCAGCAGTGAAGCGGATAGGAGACTAGCGGGGAACAATGAGCAGTTCTTC
-	TRBJ1-4	TRBV6-2/TRBV6-3	-	CASSQGRGEKLFF	TGTGCCAGCAGTCAGGGGCGCGGGGAAAAACTGTTTTTT
TRBD2	TRBJ2-3	TRBV7-6	-	CASSLGGGTSATDTQYF	TGTGCCAGCAGCTTAGGTGGGGGGACTAGCGCCACAGATACGCAGTATTTT
-	TRBJ1-5	TRBV2	-	CASQRLNSNQPQHF	TGTGCCAGCCAGCGCCTTAATAGCAATCAGCCCCAGCATTTT
-	TRBJ1-5	TRBV6-5	-	CASSGQSSNQPQHF	TGTGCCAGCAGCGGACAGTCTAGCAATCAGCCCCAGCATTTT
-	TRBJ1-5	TRBV30	-	CAWSPTLSRGGNQPQHF	TGTGCCTGGAGTCCTACACTCTCCCGCGGGGGCAATCAGCCCCAGCATTTT
-	TRBJ2-7	TRBV5-8	once	CASSLRAGQNEQYF	TGTGCCAGCAGCTTGCGCGCTGGACAGAACGAGCAGTACTTC
TRBD1	TRBJ1-4	TRBV7-8	-	CASSLLIIQPGQGGEKLFF	TGTGCCAGCAGCCTATTAATAATACAACCGGGACAGGGGGGTGAAAAACTGTTTTTT
TRBD1	TRBJ1-3	TRBV18	-	CASARQGGFGNTIYF	TGTGCCAGCGCCAGACAGGGCGGGTTCGGAAACACCATATATTTT
-	TRBJ1-3	TRBV3-1/TRBV3-2	-	CASSQMTGLGNTIYF	TGTGCCAGCAGCCAAATGACAGGTTTGGGAAACACCATATATTTT
TRBD1	TRBJ2-1	TRBV5-1	-	CASSIDRGEQFF	TGCGCCAGCAGCATTGACAGGGGTGAGCAGTTCTTC
-	TRBJ2-5	TRBV6-6	-	CASSRRQTSSHGETQYF	TGTGCCAGCAGTCGTCGACAGACCTCCTCTCATGGGGAGACCCAGTACTTC
TRBD1	TRBJ1-5	TRBV27	-	CASSLGTGGNQPQHF	TGTGCCAGCAGTTTAGGGACAGGGGGCAATCAGCCCCAGCATTTT
TRBD2	TRBJ2-1	TRBV28	-	CASYPALAGYNEQFF	TGTGCCAGTTACCCAGCACTAGCGGGGTACAATGAGCAGTTCTTC
-	TRBJ1-2	TRBV3-1/TRBV3-2	-	CASSQEDSGYGYTF	TGTGCCAGCAGCCAAGAAGACTCGGGCTATGGCTACACCTTC
-	TRBJ1-1	TRBV5-1	-	CASSLGGGPTEAFF	TGCGCCAGCAGCTTGGGGGGAGGCCCCACTGAAGCTTTCTTT
-	TRBJ1-2	TRBV6-1	-	CASSERYQGGYTF	TGTGCCAGCAGTGAAAGGTACCAGGGTGGCTACACCTTC
TRBD2	TRBJ2-2	TRBV19	-	CASSRPGREGTGELFF	TGTGCCAGTAGTAGGCCGGGCAGGGAGGGCACCGGGGAGCTGTTTTTT
-	TRBJ1-6	TRBV2	-	CASAGHGDSPLHF	TGTGCCAGCGCTGGACACGGAGATTCACCCCTCCACTTT
-	TRBJ1-2	TRBV18	few	CASSPPRSGNYGYTF	TGTGCCAGCTCACCACCGAGGTCGGGGAACTATGGCTACACCTTC
-	TRBJ2-3	TRBV19	few	CASSKAGRRVTDTQYF	TGTGCCAGTAGTAAGGCGGGGCGCCGGGTTACAGATACGCAGTATTTT
-	TRBJ2-3	TRBV6-1	-	CASSPNVADTQYF	TGTGCCAGCAGTCCGAACGTAGCAGATACGCAGTATTTT
-	TRBJ1-1	TRBV2	-	CASEKEGHANTEAFF	TGTGCCAGCGAAAAAGAGGGACACGCGAACACTGAAGCTTTCTTT
TRBD2	TRBJ2-1	TRBV30	once	CAWDKLADRPYNEQFF	TGTGCCTGGGACAAACTAGCGGACCGGCCCTACAATGAGCAGTTCTTC
-	TRBJ2-5	TRBV4-1	-	CASSQVGDGGGGETQYF	TGCGCCAGCAGCCAAGTAGGAGACGGGGGAGGTGGAGAGACCCAGTACTTC
-	TRBJ2-5	TRBV2	-	CASSQTGGETQYF	TGTGCCAGCAGTCAGACAGGTGGGGAGACCCAGTACTTC
TRBD2	TRBJ2-1	TRBV5-1	-	CASSQGLADNEQFF	TGCGCCAGCAGCCAGGGACTAGCGGACAATGAGCAGTTCTTC